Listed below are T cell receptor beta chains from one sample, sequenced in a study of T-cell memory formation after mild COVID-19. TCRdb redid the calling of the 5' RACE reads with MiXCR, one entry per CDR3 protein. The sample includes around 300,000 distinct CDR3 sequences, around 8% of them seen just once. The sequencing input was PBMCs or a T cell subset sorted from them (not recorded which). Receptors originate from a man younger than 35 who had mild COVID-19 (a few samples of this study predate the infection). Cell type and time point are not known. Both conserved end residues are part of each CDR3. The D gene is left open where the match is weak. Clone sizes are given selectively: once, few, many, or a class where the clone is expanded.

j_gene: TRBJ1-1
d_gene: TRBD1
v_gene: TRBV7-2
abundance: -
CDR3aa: CASSQGAGGGWNTEAFF
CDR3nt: TGTGCCAGCAGCCAAGGGGCAGGGGGAGGATGGAACACTGAAGCTTTCTTT

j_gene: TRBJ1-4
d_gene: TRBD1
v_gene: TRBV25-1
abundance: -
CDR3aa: CASRTGEGEKLFF
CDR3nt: TGTGCCAGCAGGACAGGGGAGGGGGAAAAACTGTTTTTT

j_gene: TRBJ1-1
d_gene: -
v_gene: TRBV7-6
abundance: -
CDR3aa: CASSLGARTEAFF
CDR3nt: TGTGCCAGCAGCTTAGGGGCACGCACTGAAGCTTTCTTT

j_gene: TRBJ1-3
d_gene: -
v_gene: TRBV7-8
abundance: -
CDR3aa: CASSLRSGPSGNTIYF
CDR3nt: TGTGCCAGCAGCTTAAGATCGGGACCCTCTGGAAACACCATATATTTT

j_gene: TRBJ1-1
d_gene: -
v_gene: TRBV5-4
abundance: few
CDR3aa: CASSLASRGNTEAFF
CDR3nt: TGTGCCAGCAGCTTGGCCAGCAGGGGGAACACTGAAGCTTTCTTT

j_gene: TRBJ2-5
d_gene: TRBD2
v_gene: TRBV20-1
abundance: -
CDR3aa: CSAKRAGVETQYF
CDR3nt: TGCAGTGCTAAAAGAGCGGGGGTGGAGACCCAGTACTTC

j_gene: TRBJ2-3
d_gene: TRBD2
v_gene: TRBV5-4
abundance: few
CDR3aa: CASSWGLAGGPDTQYF
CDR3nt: TGTGCCAGCAGCTGGGGACTAGCGGGGGGGCCAGATACGCAGTATTTT

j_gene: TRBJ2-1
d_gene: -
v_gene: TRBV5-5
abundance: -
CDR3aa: CASSRKQDSHDNEQFF
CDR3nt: TGTGCCAGCAGCCGGAAGCAGGACAGTCATGACAATGAGCAGTTCTTC

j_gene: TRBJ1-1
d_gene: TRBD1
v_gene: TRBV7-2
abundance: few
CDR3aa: CASSSGDRVSTEAFF
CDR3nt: TGTGCCAGCAGCTCGGGAGACAGGGTTAGCACTGAAGCTTTCTTT

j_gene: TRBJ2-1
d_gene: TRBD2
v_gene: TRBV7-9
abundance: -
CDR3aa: CASNGGVATRNEQFF
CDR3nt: TGTGCCAGCAATGGGGGGGTAGCTACACGGAATGAGCAGTTCTTC

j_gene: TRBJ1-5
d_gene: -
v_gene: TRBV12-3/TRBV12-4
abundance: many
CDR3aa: CASSTGLVRPQHF
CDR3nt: TGTGCCAGCAGTACAGGGTTAGTAAGGCCCCAGCATTTT

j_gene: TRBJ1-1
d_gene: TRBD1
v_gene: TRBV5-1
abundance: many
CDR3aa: CASSLEGAPEAFF
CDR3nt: TGCGCCAGCAGCTTAGAGGGGGCCCCTGAAGCTTTCTTT

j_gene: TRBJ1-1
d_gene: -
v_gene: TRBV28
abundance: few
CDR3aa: CASSPYRAFVSLAFF
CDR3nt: TGTGCCAGCAGTCCGTACCGGGCCTTCGTTTCTCTAGCTTTCTTT

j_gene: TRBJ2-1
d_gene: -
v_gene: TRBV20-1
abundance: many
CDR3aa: CSASHPGPEQFF
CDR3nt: TGCAGTGCTAGCCACCCCGGACCGGAGCAGTTCTTC

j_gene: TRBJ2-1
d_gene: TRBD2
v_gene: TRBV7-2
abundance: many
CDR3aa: CASSFLVAGGRSNEQFF
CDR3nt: TGTGCCAGCAGCTTTCTTGTAGCGGGGGGCCGCTCAAATGAGCAGTTCTTC

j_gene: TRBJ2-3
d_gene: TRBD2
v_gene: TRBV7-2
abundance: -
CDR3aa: CASSLGSGGFGADTQYF
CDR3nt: TGTGCCAGCAGCTTAGGAAGCGGGGGATTTGGGGCAGATACGCAGTATTTT

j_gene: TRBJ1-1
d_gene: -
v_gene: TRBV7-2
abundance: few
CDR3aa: CASSPYDGTEAFF
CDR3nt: TGTGCCAGCAGCCCGTATGACGGGACTGAAGCTTTCTTT

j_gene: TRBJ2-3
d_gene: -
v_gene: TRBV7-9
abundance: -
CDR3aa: CASKRDADTQYF
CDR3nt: TGTGCCAGCAAAAGGGACGCGGATACGCAGTATTTT

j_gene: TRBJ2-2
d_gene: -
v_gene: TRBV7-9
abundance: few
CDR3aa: CASIPGLRGELFF
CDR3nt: TGTGCCAGCATTCCAGGGTTAAGAGGGGAGCTGTTTTTT

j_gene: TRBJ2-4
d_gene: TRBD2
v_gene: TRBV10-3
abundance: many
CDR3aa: CAISESTSGVAKNIQYF
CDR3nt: TGTGCCATCAGTGAGTCGACTAGCGGGGTCGCCAAAAACATTCAGTACTTC

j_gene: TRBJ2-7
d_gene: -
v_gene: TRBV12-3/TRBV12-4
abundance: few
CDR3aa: CASRTDSYEQYF
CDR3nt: TGTGCCAGCAGGACCGATTCCTACGAGCAGTACTTC

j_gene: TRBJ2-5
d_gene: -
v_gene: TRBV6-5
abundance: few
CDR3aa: CASSYSTRQETQYF
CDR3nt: TGTGCCAGCAGTTACTCGACGAGGCAAGAGACCCAGTACTTC

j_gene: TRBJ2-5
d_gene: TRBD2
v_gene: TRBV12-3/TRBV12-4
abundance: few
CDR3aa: CASSLPTSGGLQETQYF
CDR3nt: TGTGCCAGCAGCCTGCCAACTAGCGGGGGACTCCAAGAGACCCAGTACTTC

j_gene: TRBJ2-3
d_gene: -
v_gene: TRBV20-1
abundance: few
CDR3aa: CSADRGSSTDTQYF
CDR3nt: TGCAGTGCTGATCGGGGGTCTAGCACAGATACGCAGTATTTT

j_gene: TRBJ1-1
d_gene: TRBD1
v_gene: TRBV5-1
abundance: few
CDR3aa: CASSDILQGAVNTEAFF
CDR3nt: TGCGCCAGCAGCGACATATTACAGGGGGCCGTGAACACTGAAGCTTTCTTT

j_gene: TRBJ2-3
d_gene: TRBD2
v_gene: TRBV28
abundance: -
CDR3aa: CASTSGGSSTDTQYF
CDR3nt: TGTGCCAGCACTAGCGGGGGATCTAGCACAGATACGCAGTATTTT

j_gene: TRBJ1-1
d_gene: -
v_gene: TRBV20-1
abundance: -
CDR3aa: CSALKGGPTEAFF
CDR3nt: TGCAGTGCCCTAAAAGGGGGGCCCACTGAAGCTTTCTTT

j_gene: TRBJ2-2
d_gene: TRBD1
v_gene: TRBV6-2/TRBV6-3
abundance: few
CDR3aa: CASSYSRDRVTGELFF
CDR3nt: TGTGCCAGCAGTTACTCGAGAGACAGGGTTACCGGGGAGCTGTTTTTT

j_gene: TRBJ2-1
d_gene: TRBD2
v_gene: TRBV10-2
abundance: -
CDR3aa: CASSASGGSPGNEQFF
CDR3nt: TGCGCCAGCAGTGCTAGCGGGGGCTCTCCGGGGAATGAGCAGTTCTTC

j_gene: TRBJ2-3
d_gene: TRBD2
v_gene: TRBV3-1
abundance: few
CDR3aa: CASSQIAGGEGTDTQYF
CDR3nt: TGTGCCAGCAGCCAGATAGCGGGGGGGGAGGGCACAGATACGCAGTATTTT

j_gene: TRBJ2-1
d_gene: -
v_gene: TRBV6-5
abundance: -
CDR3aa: CASNYGRGSYNEQFF
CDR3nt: TGTGCCAGCAACTACGGGCGGGGCTCCTACAATGAGCAGTTCTTC

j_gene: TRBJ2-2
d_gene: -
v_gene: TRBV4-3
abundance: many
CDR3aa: CASSGSGGQISGELFF
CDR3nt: TGCGCCAGCAGCGGATCGGGGGGCCAGATTTCCGGGGAGCTGTTTTTT

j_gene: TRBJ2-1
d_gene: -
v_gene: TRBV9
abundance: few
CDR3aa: CASAGNEQFF
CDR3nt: TGTGCCAGCGCTGGGAATGAGCAGTTCTTC

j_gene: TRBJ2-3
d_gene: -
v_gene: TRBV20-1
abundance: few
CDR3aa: CSARQDRGGTDTQYF
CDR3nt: TGCAGTGCTCGACAGGACAGAGGAGGCACAGATACGCAGTATTTT

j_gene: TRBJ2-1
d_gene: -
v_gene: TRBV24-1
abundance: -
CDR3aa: CATSDPTTGGSYNEQFF
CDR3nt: TGTGCCACCAGTGACCCCACGACAGGCGGCTCCTACAATGAGCAGTTCTTC

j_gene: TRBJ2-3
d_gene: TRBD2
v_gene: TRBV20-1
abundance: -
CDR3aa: CSARKGLADDTQYF
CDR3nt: TGCAGTGCTAGAAAGGGACTAGCGGACGATACGCAGTATTTT

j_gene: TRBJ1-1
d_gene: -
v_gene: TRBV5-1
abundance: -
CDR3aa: CASSVQVMNTEAFF
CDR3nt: TGCGCCAGCAGTGTGCAGGTAATGAACACTGAAGCTTTCTTT

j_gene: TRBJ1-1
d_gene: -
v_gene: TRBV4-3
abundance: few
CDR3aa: CASSQQDLAPEAFF
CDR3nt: TGCGCCAGCAGCCAACAGGATTTAGCCCCAGAAGCTTTCTTT

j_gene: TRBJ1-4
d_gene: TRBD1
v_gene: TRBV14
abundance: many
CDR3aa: CASSPGTGGEKLFF
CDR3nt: TGTGCCAGCAGCCCGGGGACAGGGGGAGAAAAACTGTTTTTT

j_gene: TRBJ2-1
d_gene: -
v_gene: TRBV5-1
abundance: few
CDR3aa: CASSHAWDEQFF
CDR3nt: TGCGCCAGCAGCCACGCGTGGGATGAGCAGTTCTTC

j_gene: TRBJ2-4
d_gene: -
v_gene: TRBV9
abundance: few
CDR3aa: CASSVGTGVDAIQYF
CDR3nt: TGTGCCAGCAGCGTAGGAACGGGGGTTGATGCCATTCAGTACTTC

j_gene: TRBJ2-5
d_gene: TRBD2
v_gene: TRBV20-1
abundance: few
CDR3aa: CSARGLAGKVGDF
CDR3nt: TGCAGTGCTAGGGGACTAGCGGGGAAGGTTGGGGACTTC

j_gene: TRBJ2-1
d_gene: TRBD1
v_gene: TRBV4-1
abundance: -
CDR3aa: CASSQEPGTGENEQFF
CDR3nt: TGCGCCAGCAGCCAAGAACCCGGGACAGGGGAGAATGAGCAGTTCTTC

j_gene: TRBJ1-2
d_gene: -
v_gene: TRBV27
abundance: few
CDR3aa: CASSLTGGRVNYGYTF
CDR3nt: TGTGCCAGCAGTTTAACCGGTGGCAGAGTAAACTATGGCTACACCTTC

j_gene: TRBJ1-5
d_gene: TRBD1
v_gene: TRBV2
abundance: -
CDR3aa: CASSEHRGQPQHF
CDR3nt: TGTGCCAGCAGTGAACACAGGGGTCAGCCCCAGCATTTT

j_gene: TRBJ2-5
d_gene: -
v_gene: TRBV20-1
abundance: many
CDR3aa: CSAMGRSETQYF
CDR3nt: TGCAGTGCCATGGGACGGTCGGAGACCCAGTACTTC

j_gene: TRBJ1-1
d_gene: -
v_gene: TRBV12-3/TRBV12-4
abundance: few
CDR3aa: CASTLDRTEAFF
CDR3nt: TGTGCCAGCACCCTCGATAGGACTGAAGCTTTCTTT

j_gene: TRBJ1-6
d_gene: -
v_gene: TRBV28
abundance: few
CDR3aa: CASSYVSENSPLHF
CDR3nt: TGTGCCAGCAGTTACGTGTCCGAGAATTCACCCCTCCACTTT

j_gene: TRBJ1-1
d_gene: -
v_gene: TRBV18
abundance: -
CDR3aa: CASSPGRTNTEAFF
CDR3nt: TGTGCCAGCTCCCCGGGCAGGACGAACACTGAAGCTTTCTTT

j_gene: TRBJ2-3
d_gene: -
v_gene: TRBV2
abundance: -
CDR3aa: CASSEVGSPTDTQYF
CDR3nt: TGTGCCAGCAGTGAAGTCGGGTCCCCCACAGATACGCAGTATTTT